One sample yielded the 19 T cell receptor beta chains listed below, sequenced in a study of T-cell reconstitution after alpha-beta-depleted transplantation in children. Researchers prepared the TCRbeta library using unique molecular identifiers, the study reports. Using its own MiXCR run on the PCR reads, TCRdb lists one record per CDR3 protein. The sample lists approximately 980,000 distinct CDR3 sequences, around 30% seen once, with roughly 31% in the top ten. The sequenced sample was PBMCs, mostly from graft donor cells, obtained 360 days after TCRalphabeta/CD19-depleted stem cell transplant. The receptor set was obtained from a boy younger than two who had a stem cell transplant for SCID, so the T cells may come from the graft donor.

The V and J genes are TRBV12-3 or TRBV12-4 and TRBJ2-1, with D hard to call. V shed 2 bases and J shed 4 bases, with 12 bases lying between them. The CDR3 is 15 residues long. The CDR3 region has the DNA TGTGCCAGCAGTTTATTTCGGCATGCGTACAATGAGCAGTTCTTC. Protein product: CASSLFRHAYNEQFF.

The chain uses TRBV6-2 or TRBV6-3 and TRBJ2-2; no clear D gene. V gave up 11 bases and J gave up 0 bases, with 19 bases separating them. The germline V gene encodes CDR1 MNHEY and CDR2 SVGEGT. The CDR3 loop spans 16 amino acids. DNA for the CDR3: TGTGCCGCTCGGCCTTTTCAGGCCTCGAACACCGGGGAGCTGTTTTTT. Its translation is CAARPFQASNTGELFF.

The sample holds a few counts of this clonotype. The chain carries TRBV29-1 and TRBJ2-5, with D uncertain. CDR1 and CDR2 (germline): SQVTM, ANQGSEA. Trimming stripped 5 bases from V and 3 bases from J, with 13 bases between. The CDR3 length is 13 residues. The CDR3 DNA sequence: TGCAGCGTTCAAACCGGGCCCGAAGAGACCCAGTACTTC. Its translation: CSVQTGPEETQYF.

This clonotype was picked up one time. V usage is TRBV14 and J usage is TRBJ2-3; possible D gene TRBD2, 5 bases. Trimming took 4 bases from V and 2 from J, leaving 13 bases between them. Germline CDR1 reads SGHDN; CDR2 reads FVKESK. The CDR3 totals 15 residues. This CDR3 is CASSLLGLITDTQYF. The DNA for the CDR3 is TGTGCCAGCAGCCTCCTTGGACTGATCACAGATACGCAGTATTTT.

The chain couples TRBV11-1 to TRBJ2-5; D is unresolved. Between the trimmed V and J ends, which lost 4 bases and 5 bases, there was a span of 17 bases. From germline, CDR1 is SGHAT and CDR2 FQDESV (reference sequence). This CDR3 contains 15 residues. CDR3 in DNA: TGTGCCAGCAGCTCTATGGAAGATGAGTGGGAGACCCAGTACTTC. It specifies CASSSMEDEWETQYF.

The gene calls are TRBV6-2 or TRBV6-3 and TRBJ2-5; unclear D gene. The germline V and J ends were trimmed by 5 bases and 0 bases, with 10 bases remaining between them. The CDR3 is made up of 14 amino acids. Looked up from germline, CDR1 is MNHEY and CDR2 is SVGEGT. The DNA for the CDR3 is TGTGCCAGCAGTGGAAGCTGGTACCAAGAGACCCAGTACTTC. It translates to CASSGSWYQETQYF.

This clonotype was found a few times. This chain connects TRBV3-1 to TRBJ2-2, with D possibly being TRBD2 (5 bases). V was clipped by 4 bases and J by 3 bases, with 12 bases between them. Germline assignment: CDR1 LGHDT and CDR2 YNNKEL (reference sequence). CDR3 length: 15 amino acids. The CDR3 DNA is TGTGCCAGCAGCCCTACTAGTCCCGACACCGGGGAGCTGTTTTTT. The encoded protein is CASSPTSPDTGELFF.

This chain uses TRBV7-8 with TRBJ2-3, with D uncertain. This CDR3 is 16 amino acids long. Between the trimmed V and J ends, which lost 1 base and 5 bases, there was a span of 16 bases. From germline, CDR1 is SGHVS and CDR2 FQNEAQ. The CDR3 loop is CASSLEYDGAQDTQYF. CDR3 nucleotide sequence: TGTGCCAGCAGCTTAGAATACGACGGAGCCCAAGATACGCAGTATTTT.

This clonotype was observed a few times. The chain has TRBV4-3 and TRBJ2-1; 12 bases are shared with TRBD2. Per germline, CDR1 LGHNA and CDR2 YSLEER. V lost 3 bases to trimming and J lost 5 bases; unmatched junction nucleotides: 5. The CDR3 length is 16 residues. The CDR3 nucleotides are TGCGCCAGCAGCCATCTAGCGGGGGGGTCCCACAATGAGCAGTTCTTC. The encoded protein is CASSHLAGGSHNEQFF.

This clonotype has a single count. This chain uses TRBV5-5 with TRBJ1-1; D may be TRBD1 (5 bases). This CDR3 region has 14 residues. Trimming removed 6 bases at V and 4 bases at J, with 16 bases between. Germline V gives CDR1 SGHKS, CDR2 YYEKEE (reference sequence). Written as DNA, the CDR3 is TGTGCCAGCACCACCGGGGGGTTGGCCACTGAAGCTTTCTTT. It yields the protein CASTTGGLATEAFF.

This clonotype came up a few times. The chain employs TRBV25-1 and TRBJ2-7; TRBD1 matches at 7 bases. Germline V gene data show CDR1 as MGHDK and CDR2 as SYGVNS. Trimming at V came to 1 base and at J to 3 bases, leaving 6 bases not matched to a gene. This CDR3 contains 15 residues. CDR3 protein: CASSELEGALYEQYF. The CDR3 region has the DNA TGTGCCAGCAGTGAATTAGAGGGGGCGCTCTACGAGCAGTACTTC.

This clonotype was recorded a few times. The chain joins TRBV6-5 to TRBJ2-1; 10 bases agree with TRBD2. The CDR3 totals 17 residues. Per the germline V gene, CDR1 is MNHEY and CDR2 is SVGAGI. Unmatched junction bases numbered 16, after V lost 5 bases and J lost 9 bases. CDR3 sequence: CASSTPTLAGRAGEQFF. The CDR3 bases are TGTGCCAGCAGTACTCCAACACTAGCGGGGAGGGCTGGTGAGCAGTTCTTC.

This chain links TRBV6-5 with TRBJ2-4; D remains unclear. The germline V and J ends were trimmed by 3 bases and 0 bases, with 15 bases remaining between them. This CDR3 has 17 amino acids. Germline V lookup: CDR1 MNHEY, CDR2 SVGAGI. CDR3 coding DNA: TGTGCCAGCAGTTATACGTTCTTTGAGATAGCCAAAAACATTCAGTACTTC. It encodes CASSYTFFEIAKNIQYF.

This clonotype turned up a few times. The chain carries TRBV6-5 and TRBJ2-7; TRBD1 aligns across 7 bases. V dropped 2 bases and J dropped 3; count of bases not matched to a gene: 10. The germline V gene encodes CDR1 MNHEY and CDR2 SVGAGI. This CDR3 is 16 amino acids long. The CDR3 here is CASSYRRQDRSYEQYF. In DNA, the CDR3 is TGTGCCAGCAGTTACCGTCGACAGGACAGGAGCTACGAGCAGTACTTC.

The sample holds many counts of this clonotype. The chain has TRBV4-2 and TRBJ2-7; D possibly corresponds to TRBD2 (7 bases). Trimming left V 1 base short and J 9 bases short, with 22 bases between. This CDR3 comprises 16 residues. Per the germline V gene, CDR1 is LGHNA and CDR2 is YNFKEQ. The CDR3 DNA reads as TGTGCCAGCAGCCAAGGGGACGGGGGGCGGGCTACGGTGCAGTACTTC. Translated: CASSQGDGGRATVQYF.

This clonotype turned up a few times. V and J are TRBV5-8 and TRBJ2-5, with D possibly being TRBD2 (6 bases). The germline V and J ends were trimmed by 0 bases and 5 bases, with 17 bases remaining between them. Germline CDR1 is SGHTS and CDR2 is YDEGEE. The CDR3 is made up of 16 amino acids. The CDR3 reads CASSLGTGTPFETQYF. CDR3 in DNA: TGTGCCAGCAGCTTGGGCACCGGGACTCCTTTTGAGACCCAGTACTTC.

The chain links TRBV4-1 to TRBJ2-1; the D gene is possibly TRBD2 (6 bases). Germline lookup yields CDR1 MGHRA and CDR2 YSYEKL. This CDR3 is 13 amino acids long. Between the trimmed V and J ends, which lost 1 base and 7 bases, there was a span of 8 bases. The CDR3 DNA reads as TGCGCCAGCAGCCAAGGACTAGTTAATGAGCAGTTCTTC. Translated, it gives CASSQGLVNEQFF.

The chain recombines TRBV7-8 with TRBJ2-3; D perhaps matches TRBD2 (6 bases). Trimming pared 1 base from V and 2 bases from J, leaving 10 bases between. The CDR3 contains 15 residues. From germline, CDR1 is SGHVS and CDR2 FQNEAQ. For the CDR3, the DNA is TGTGCCAGCAGCTTAGGGACTATGATCACAGATACGCAGTATTTT. Translated, it gives CASSLGTMITDTQYF.

V and J are TRBV20-1 and TRBJ2-7; possibly TRBD1 for D (6 bases). Germline V gives CDR1 DFQATT, CDR2 SNEGSKA (reference sequence). The CDR3 has 15 residues. V was cut by 5 bases and J by 0 bases, with 17 bases left in between. This chain's CDR3 is CSAATRGDISYEQYF. The CDR3 nucleotides are TGCAGTGCTGCTACTAGAGGGGACATCTCCTACGAGCAGTACTTC.